These 14 T cell receptor beta chains share one sample of origin, sequenced in a study of T cell repertoires in cytomegalovirus infection (dated by TCRdb to between 2017 and 2020). The reads were generated on an Illumina HiSeq 1500. TCRdb reworked the public reads: Q25 trimming with fastp, MiXCR clone assembly, productive beta chains retained. Here each entry gathers all rows of one CDR3 protein and keeps the most common genes and DNA. Counted in this sample were approximately 1,000,000 distinct CDR3 sequences; less than 35% of them appeared once. 11% to 15% of the sample belongs to the ten largest clones. For these receptors, no antigen is known. This specimen's treatment or condition label, interpreted: in vitro stimulation with specific CMV peptide epitopes to enrich CMV-specific T cells. The starting material was cultured CD8+ T cells from PBMCs, obtained from culture after CMV antigen stimulation. These receptors came from a human donor in good health (CMV status not recorded). Some clones in this sample may be carry-over from other donors' samples.

The chain links TRBV5-8 to TRBJ2-3; no clear D gene. The CDR3 runs to 8 residues. Deletions cut 10 bases from V and 7 bases from J, with 4 bases between. The germline V gene encodes CDR1 SGHTS and CDR2 YDEGEE. CDR3 amino acids: CAPNTQYF. The CDR3 coding sequence is TGTGCCCCCAATACGCAGTATTTT.

This clonotype turned up a few times. The V and J genes are TRBV28 and TRBJ2-1; the D is unclear. Trimming cost V 3 bases and J 0 bases, with 9 bases left between them. The CDR3 runs to 15 residues. Germline V lookup: CDR1 MDHEN, CDR2 SYDVKM. CDR3 residues: CASSFTLSSYNEQFF. The CDR3 coding sequence is TGTGCCAGCAGTTTTACCCTAAGCTCCTACAATGAGCAGTTCTTC.

This clonotype was seen a handful of times. This chain links TRBV6-1 with TRBJ2-6; 7 bases map to TRBD1. The V and J ends lost 8 bases and 0 bases, in that order; junction bases with no gene match: 4. The CDR3 extends over 15 amino acids. The germline V gene has CDR1 MNHNS and CDR2 SASEGT. In nucleotides, the CDR3 is TGTGCCAGCGGGACAGCGAGCTCTGGGGCCAACGTCCTGACTTTC. It yields the protein CASGTASSGANVLTF.

The chain joins TRBV9 to TRBJ1-1, with 7 bases identical to TRBD1. With 7 bases clipped from V and 5 bases from J, the junction kept 17 bases outside the gene matches. Germline CDR1 is SGDLS and CDR2 is YYNGEE. The CDR3 totals 16 residues. CDR3 sequence reads: CASGVMDRPLGTEAFF. The CDR3 DNA reads as TGTGCCAGCGGGGTGATGGACAGGCCTCTTGGGACTGAAGCTTTCTTT.

The genes are TRBV7-1 and TRBJ1-1, with a weak D call TRBD1 (6 bases). TRBV7-1 is marked as an open reading frame, function uncertain. The CDR3 runs 16 residues. The ends were cut back, 3 bases at V and 0 bases at J, with 14 bases in the middle. The DNA of the CDR3 is TGTGCCAGCAGCTCTACAGGGAAGGGGTTGAACACTGAAGCTTTCTTT. It specifies CASSSTGKGLNTEAFF.

The genes are TRBV7-6 and TRBJ1-2, with a tentative D call TRBD1 (6 bases). The CDR3 totals 13 residues. CDR1 is SGHVS, CDR2 FNYEAQ, per germline. Trimming cost V 2 bases and J 6 bases, with 10 bases left between them. CDR3 DNA: TGTGCCAGCAGCTTACGGGGGCGGCATGGCTACACCTTC. This encodes CASSLRGRHGYTF.

In its sample, this clonotype was seen a few times. The chain has TRBV12-3 or TRBV12-4 and TRBJ2-1; TRBD1 matches at 7 bases. J was trimmed by 1 base and V by 7 bases; bases with no gene match: 10. The CDR3 loop spans 16 amino acids. CDR3 DNA sequence: TGTGCCAGCACCCTCCGAGAGGGGGCGTCCTACAATGAGCAGTTCTTC. This translates into CASTLREGASYNEQFF.

This sequence joins TRBV29-1 and TRBJ1-1; a weak D match, TRBD1 (5 bases). Trimming took 8 bases from V and 3 from J, leaving 10 bases between them. The CDR3 is 11 amino acids. CDR1 and CDR2 from the germline V gene are SQVTM and ANQGSEA. The CDR3 loop reads CSPQGDTEAFF. CDR3 in DNA: TGCAGCCCTCAGGGAGACACTGAAGCTTTCTTT. Using reference TRBV29-1 and TRBJ1-1 for the parts outside the CDR3, the full variable domain is SAVISQKPSRDICQRGTSLTIQCQVDSQVTMMFWYRQQPGQSLTLIATANQGSEATYESGFVIDKFPISRPNLTFSTLTVSNMSPEDSSIYLCSPQGDTEAFFGQGTRLTVV.

The chain uses TRBV7-9 and TRBJ2-5; TRBD2 matches 10 bases. The CDR3 sequence is 16 residues long. With V trimmed by 2 bases and J by 3 bases, 6 bases remained unmatched. CDR1 SEHNR and CDR2 FQNEAQ come from the germline V gene (reference sequence). CDR3 region: CASSLSTSGVEETQYF. As DNA, the CDR3 is TGTGCCAGCAGCTTATCCACTAGCGGGGTGGAAGAGACCCAGTACTTC. Full variable domain (missing parts from reference TRBV7-9 and TRBJ2-5): DTGVSQNPRHKITKRGQNVTFRCDPISEHNRLYWYRQTLGQGPEFLTYFQNEAQLEKSRLLSDRFSAERPKGSFSTLEIQRTEQGDSAMYLCASSLSTSGVEETQYFGPGTRLLVL.

This clonotype was recorded at least ten times. V usage is TRBV5-6 and J usage is TRBJ1-2; D is perhaps TRBD1 (6 bases). Germline CDR1 is SGHDT and CDR2 is YYEEEE. The CDR3 loop spans 14 amino acids. Deletions cut 3 bases from V and 4 bases from J, with 13 bases between. The CDR3: CASSSQGPLYGYTF. The CDR3 coding sequence is TGTGCCAGCAGCTCACAGGGTCCCCTCTATGGCTACACCTTC.

The chain combines TRBV7-8 with TRBJ2-5, with D hard to call. V shed 1 base and J shed 1 base, with 7 bases lying between them. Germline loops: CDR1 SGHVS, CDR2 FQNEAQ. This CDR3 comprises 14 residues. This CDR3 is CASSLGLLQETQYF. The CDR3 DNA reads TGTGCCAGCAGCTTAGGGCTACTCCAAGAGACCCAGTACTTC.

This clonotype was observed a few times. The CDR3 nucleotides are TGTGCCAGCAGTTTTCTCGGGGCCGGGGAGCTGTTTTTT. This translates into CASSFLGAGELFF. The V and J genes are TRBV12-3 or TRBV12-4 and TRBJ2-2; a weak D match, TRBD2 (5 bases). The CDR3 runs to 13 residues. Trimming cost V 3 bases and J 6 bases, with 8 bases left between them.

J is TRBJ2-1 and V is TRBV7-9, with 9 bases aligning to TRBD1. The CDR3 is 13 amino acids. Trimming took 4 bases from V and 9 from J; bases not matched to a gene: 4. The germline gives CDR1 SEHNR, CDR2 FQNEAQ (reference sequence). CDR3 nucleotide sequence: TGTGCCAGCAGCTATGGGACAGGGAGTGAGCAGTTCTTC. It is translated as CASSYGTGSEQFF.

The rearrangement uses TRBV12-3 or TRBV12-4 and TRBJ2-1, with TRBD2 matching over 12 bases. V lost 5 bases and J lost 7; bases outside the gene matches: 9. This CDR3 has 16 amino acids. The CDR3 sequence is CASSTSGGSSENEQFF. The CDR3 region has the DNA TGTGCCAGCAGTACTAGCGGGGGGTCCTCCGAGAATGAGCAGTTCTTC.